This is a list of T cell receptor beta chains from one sample in a study of cytomegalovirus exposure and HLA in healthy donors. Sequencing used immunoSEQ multiplex PCR; TCRdb keeps in-frame clones, though not all of them. The sample has roughly 170,000 clones; approximately 77% are singletons. Sequencing was performed on PBMCs. These TCRs come from a female donor in good health and CMV-seronegative. The CDR3 runs from the conserved cysteine through the conserved F or W. The order of the fields is CDR3 protein, CDR3 DNA, J gene, D gene, V gene, clone size. D genes are given only for firm matches. Expanded clones get a size class; other rows say once, few or many, or leave the size out.

CASTLGGRRGTKQYF TGTGCCAGCACCCTCGGTGGGCGGCGGGGGACAAAGCAGTACTTC TRBJ2-7 NA TRBV11-2 NA
CASSRGQGPVYGYTF TGTGCCAGCAGCAGGGGACAGGGCCCTGTCTATGGCTACACCTTC TRBJ1-2 TRBD1 TRBV11-2 NA
CASSLDGRRVLWEQYF TGTGCCAGCAGCTTAGACGGCAGGCGGGTTCTATGGGAGCAGTACTTC TRBJ2-7 NA TRBV11-2 NA
CASSYGDRGPSSYTF TGTGCCAGCAGTTACGGGGACAGGGGCCCCTCGAGCTACACCTTC TRBJ1-2 TRBD1 TRBV6-5 once
CSVPPEGLNYGYTF TGCAGCGTGCCCCCAGAGGGCCTTAACTATGGCTACACCTTC TRBJ1-2 NA TRBV29-1 NA
CAWTQGSNQPQHF TGTGCCTGGACTCAGGGGAGCAATCAGCCCCAGCATTTT TRBJ1-5 NA TRBV30 NA
CASSQDSGGGANYGYTF TGCGCCAGCAGCCAAGACTCAGGGGGCGGGGCTAACTATGGCTACACCTTC TRBJ1-2 TRBD1 TRBV4-3 NA
CASSLSIAMGRSLNYGYTF TGTGCCAGCAGCTTATCAATAGCGATGGGCAGGTCCTTGAACTATGGCTACACCTTC TRBJ1-2 NA TRBV7-8 NA
CASSRTSADTQYF TGTGCCAGCAGTCGGACTAGCGCCGATACGCAGTATTTT TRBJ2-3 TRBD2 TRBV7-3 NA
CASSPATGGIREYF TGCGCCAGCAGCCCTGCTACAGGGGGGATTAGGGAGTACTTC TRBJ2-7 TRBD1 TRBV5-1 NA
CASSQGAGRRSYEQYF TGTGCCAGTAGCCAAGGGGCCGGGAGACGCTCCTACGAGCAGTACTTC TRBJ2-7 NA TRBV19 NA
CASGNRGAQETQYF TGTGCCAGCGGAAACAGGGGGGCCCAAGAGACCCAGTACTTC TRBJ2-5 TRBD1 TRBV6-1 NA
CASRSSTNTEAFF TGTGCCAGCAGGAGCTCTACGAACACTGAAGCTTTCTTT TRBJ1-1 NA TRBV6-1 NA
CASSYGGTGYNEQFF TGTGCCAGCAGTTACGGCGGGACAGGTTACAATGAGCAGTTCTTC TRBJ2-1 TRBD1 TRBV6-6 NA
CASSPGVASEQFF TGTGCCAGCAGCCCGGGGGTAGCGAGTGAGCAGTTCTTC TRBJ2-1 NA TRBV6-6 few
CASSLYNTGELFF TGCGCCAGCAGCTTGTATAACACCGGGGAGCTGTTTTTT TRBJ2-2 NA TRBV5-1 few
CASSHRGTGELFF TGCGCCAGCAGTCACAGGGGGACCGGGGAGCTGTTTTTT TRBJ2-2 TRBD1 TRBV4-3 NA
CASSVAGQGISEQYF TGTGCCAGCAGCGTAGCCGGACAGGGGATCTCCGAGCAGTACTTC TRBJ2-7 TRBD1 TRBV9 NA
CASSHILADRDGGYTF TGCGCCAGCAGCCATATCTTAGCGGACAGGGACGGTGGCTACACCTTC TRBJ1-2 TRBD1 TRBV4-1 NA
CASSPDYRVGEKLFF TGTGCCAGCAGCCCCGATTACAGGGTTGGTGAAAAACTGTTTTTT TRBJ1-4 NA TRBV7-9 NA
CASLPRGVVNTEAFF TGTGCCAGCCTACCGCGGGGGGTTGTGAACACTGAAGCTTTCTTT TRBJ1-1 NA TRBV5-5 NA
CASSLALGQGVRGYTF TGCGCCAGCAGCTTGGCTTTGGGACAGGGGGTGCGTGGCTACACCTTC TRBJ1-2 TRBD1 TRBV5-1 NA
CAISEATRGRTEAFF TGTGCCATCAGTGAAGCGACACGAGGGAGGACTGAAGCTTTCTTT TRBJ1-1 NA TRBV10-3 NA
CASSRTTGGRTGELFF TGTGCCAGCAGCCGTACTACAGGGGGCAGAACCGGGGAGCTGTTTTTT TRBJ2-2 TRBD1 TRBV14 NA
CASSQDLTETYGYTF TGTGCCAGCAGCCAAGACCTGACAGAAACCTATGGCTACACCTTC TRBJ1-2 NA TRBV4-2 NA
CASSDPGQGNSYEQYF TGTGCCAGCAGTGACCCGGGACAGGGGAATTCCTACGAGCAGTACTTC TRBJ2-7 TRBD1 TRBV2 NA
CASRASRGESTEAFF TGTGCCAGCAGGGCCTCCCGGGGAGAGAGCACTGAAGCTTTCTTT TRBJ1-1 NA TRBV11-1 NA
CASSSSDRAYGYTF TGTGCCAGCAGCTCCTCGGACAGGGCATATGGCTACACCTTC TRBJ1-2 TRBD1 TRBV7-8 once
CASSIGTSIALEQFF TGTGCCAGTAGTATAGGGACTAGCATTGCCCTGGAGCAGTTCTTC TRBJ2-1 TRBD2 TRBV19 NA
CASSPSNTEAFF TGTGCCAGCAGTCCTTCGAACACTGAAGCTTTCTTT TRBJ1-1 NA TRBV28 NA
CASSSGTGVGSGANVLTF TGCGCCAGCAGCTCTGGTACGGGAGTGGGCTCTGGGGCCAACGTCCTGACTTTC TRBJ2-6 NA TRBV5-1 once
CASQEGRPTNEKLFF TGTGCCAGCCAGGAGGGGAGGCCGACTAATGAAAAACTGTTTTTT TRBJ1-4 NA TRBV5-4 NA
CASNLDTGMRETQYF TGCGCCAGCAACCTAGATACAGGGATGCGGGAGACCCAGTACTTC TRBJ2-5 NA TRBV5-1 NA
CASSENSGTGSTLMNTEAFF TGCGCCAGCAGCGAAAACTCCGGGACAGGGAGCACCCTTATGAACACTGAAGCTTTCTTT TRBJ1-1 TRBD1 TRBV5-1 NA
CSPSREGRSYEQYF TGCAGCCCCTCTAGGGAGGGCCGGTCCTACGAGCAGTACTTC TRBJ2-7 TRBD2 TRBV29-1 NA
CASSSLRSGKGEQYF TGTGCCAGCAGCTCGCTGAGGAGCGGGAAGGGCGAGCAGTACTTC TRBJ2-7 TRBD2 TRBV5-4 NA
CASSSIAGGGDIQYF TGCGCCAGCAGCTCAATAGCGGGGGGAGGGGACATTCAGTACTTC TRBJ2-4 TRBD2 TRBV5-1 NA
CAWTSALGGPQHF TGTGCCTGGACTTCCGCATTGGGGGGTCCCCAGCATTTT TRBJ1-5 NA TRBV30 NA
CASSWGDLCEQYF TGTGCCAGCAGCTGGGGGGACCTCTGCGAGCAGTACTTC TRBJ2-7 NA TRBV11-2 NA
CASSLDRDRGQGYTF TGTGCCAGCAGCTTAGATCGGGACAGGGGGCAGGGCTACACCTTC TRBJ1-2 TRBD1 TRBV7-8 NA
CASSSGGANTGELFF TGTGCCAGCAGCTCCGGGGGAGCGAACACCGGGGAGCTGTTTTTT TRBJ2-2 NA TRBV7-2 NA
CASSQVRDTIQYF TGTGCCAGCAGCCAAGTTAGGGACACAATTCAGTACTTC TRBJ2-4 NA TRBV14 few
CASSLTGNGELFF TGTGCCAGCAGCTTAACCGGGAACGGGGAGCTGTTTTTT TRBJ2-2 NA TRBV7-3 NA
CASMPGGPSSYNEQFF TGTGCCAGCATGCCCGGGGGACCAAGCTCCTACAATGAGCAGTTCTTC TRBJ2-1 NA TRBV7-9 NA
CASTRGTEGTQYF TGTGCCAGCACTAGGGGGACAGAGGGTACGCAGTATTTT TRBJ2-3 TRBD1 TRBV9 NA
CASRGPGQNTGELFF TGTGCCAGCAGGGGCCCGGGACAGAACACCGGGGAGCTGTTTTTT TRBJ2-2 NA TRBV7-6 few
CASSRTRGIGLADEQFF TGCGCCAGCAGCCGGACGCGGGGGATAGGACTAGCGGATGAGCAGTTCTTC TRBJ2-1 TRBD2 TRBV4-3 NA
CASSIAGLPYLEQFF TGTGCCAGTAGTATAGCGGGACTACCATATTTGGAGCAGTTCTTC TRBJ2-1 TRBD2 TRBV19 NA
CASSPQTRGLSNQPQHF TGTGCCAGCAGCCCCCAGACCCGGGGATTGAGCAATCAGCCCCAGCATTTT TRBJ1-5 NA TRBV27 NA
CASGLGQGGTTNEKLFF TGTGCTAGTGGTTTGGGACAGGGGGGGACAACTAATGAAAAACTGTTTTTT TRBJ1-4 TRBD1 TRBV12-5 NA
CASSLAVSSYEQYF TGCGCCAGCAGCTTGGCCGTTAGCTCCTACGAGCAGTACTTC TRBJ2-7 NA TRBV5-1 NA
CASSSGLEADTQYF TGCGCCAGCAGCTCGGGACTAGAGGCAGATACGCAGTATTTT TRBJ2-3 TRBD2 TRBV5-1 few